This entry describes one T cell receptor (beta chain). Its antigen is not known. This sample was included in a study of CD8 T cells in Susac syndrome. Sequencing of TCR beta covered CD8+ and CD4+ T cells obtained from blood. The authors negatively isolated CD8+ and CD4+ T cells and FACS-enriched TEMRA cells. Study-level points and caveats: The number of individuals included in the study's TCR sequencing and HLA analysis was acknowledged as relatively small.

An amount of RNA that ranged from roughly 0.5 to 1 ug was reverse transcribed with random hexamers. It was immunoSEQ multiplex PCR that amplified TCR beta CDR3 across 54 Vbeta and 13 Jbeta. TCRdb itself ran the immunoSEQ multiplex PCR reads through MiXCR, one entry per CDR3 protein. This table holds roughly 200,000 distinct CDR3 sequences, roughly 96% found once. V was cut by 6 bases and J by 3 bases, with 21 bases left in between. This CDR3 has 16 residues. The germline gives CDR1 DFQATT, CDR2 SNEGSKA (reference sequence). The source of this sequence is a human donor in good health. Input material: CD4+ T cells from PBMCs. The genes are TRBV20-1 and TRBJ2-1; a weak D match, TRBD2 (5 bases). As DNA, the CDR3 is TGCAGTGCCCCGAAGACGGGATCAGCCGTCTACAATGAGCAGTTCTTC. Its protein product is CSAPKTGSAVYNEQFF.